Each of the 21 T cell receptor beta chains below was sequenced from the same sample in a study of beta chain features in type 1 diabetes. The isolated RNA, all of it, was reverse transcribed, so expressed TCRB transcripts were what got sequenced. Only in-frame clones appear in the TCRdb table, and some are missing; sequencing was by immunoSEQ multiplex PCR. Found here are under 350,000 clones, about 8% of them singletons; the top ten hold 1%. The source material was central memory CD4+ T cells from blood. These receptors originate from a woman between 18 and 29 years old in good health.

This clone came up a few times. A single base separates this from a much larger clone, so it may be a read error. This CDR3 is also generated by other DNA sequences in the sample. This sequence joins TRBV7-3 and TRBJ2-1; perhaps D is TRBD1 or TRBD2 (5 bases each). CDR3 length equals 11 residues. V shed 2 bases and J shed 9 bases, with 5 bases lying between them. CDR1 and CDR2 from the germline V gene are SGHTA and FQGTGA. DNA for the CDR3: TGTGCCAGCAGCTTAGGGGGTGAGCAGTTCTTC. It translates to CASSLGGEQFF.

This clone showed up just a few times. CDR3: CASSQLSGANVLTF. DNA for the CDR3: TGTGCCAGCAGTCAGCTATCTGGGGCCAACGTCCTGACTTTC. V gene TRBV2 combines with J gene TRBJ2-6; no clear D gene. The V gene lost 5 bases and the J gene lost 1 base, with 6 bases spanning the gap. CDR1 SNHLY and CDR2 FYNNEI come from the germline V gene. This CDR3 is 14 amino acids long.

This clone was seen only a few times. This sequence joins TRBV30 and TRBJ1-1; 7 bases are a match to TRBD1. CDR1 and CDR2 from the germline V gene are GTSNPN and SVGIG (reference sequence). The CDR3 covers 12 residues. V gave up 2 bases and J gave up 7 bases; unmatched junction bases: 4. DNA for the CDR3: TGTGCCTGGAGTAGACAGGGCAATGAAGCTTTCTTT. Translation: CAWSRQGNEAFF.

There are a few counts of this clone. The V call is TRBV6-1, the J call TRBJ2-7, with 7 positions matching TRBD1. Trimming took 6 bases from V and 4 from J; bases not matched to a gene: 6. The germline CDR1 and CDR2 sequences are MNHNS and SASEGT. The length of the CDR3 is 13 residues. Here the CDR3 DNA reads TGTGCCAGCAGGACAGGGTCGAAGTACGAGCAGTACGTC. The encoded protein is CASRTGSKYEQYV.

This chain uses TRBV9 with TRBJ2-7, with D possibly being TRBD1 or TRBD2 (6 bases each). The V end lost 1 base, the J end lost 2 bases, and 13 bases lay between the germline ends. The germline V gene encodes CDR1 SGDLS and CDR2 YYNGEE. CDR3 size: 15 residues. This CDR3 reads CASSVSGGEAYEQYF. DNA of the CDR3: TGTGCCAGCAGCGTATCCGGGGGCGAGGCCTACGAGCAGTACTTC.

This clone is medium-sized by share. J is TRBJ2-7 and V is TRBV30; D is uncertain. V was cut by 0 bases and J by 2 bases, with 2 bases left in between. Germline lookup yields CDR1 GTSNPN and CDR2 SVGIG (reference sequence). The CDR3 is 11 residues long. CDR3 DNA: TGTGCCTGGAGTGTAGCCTACGAGCAGTACTTC. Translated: CAWSVAYEQYF.

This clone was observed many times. CDR3 protein: CASSFGDYEQYF. In DNA, the CDR3 is TGTGCCAGCAGCTTCGGGGACTACGAGCAGTACTTC. This chain joins TRBV7-9 and TRBJ2-7, with TRBD2 as a possible D gene (5 bases). V was trimmed by 3 bases and J by 3 bases, leaving 6 bases between them. The CDR3 contains 12 residues. The V gene's germline CDR1 is SEHNR and CDR2 FQNEAQ (reference sequence). Full variable domain (outside the CDR3, taken from reference TRBV7-9 and TRBJ2-7): DTGVSQNPRHKITKRGQNVTFRCDPISEHNRLYWYRQTLGQGPEFLTYFQNEAQLEKSRLLSDRFSAERPKGSFSTLEIQRTEQGDSAMYLCASSFGDYEQYFGPGTRLTVT.

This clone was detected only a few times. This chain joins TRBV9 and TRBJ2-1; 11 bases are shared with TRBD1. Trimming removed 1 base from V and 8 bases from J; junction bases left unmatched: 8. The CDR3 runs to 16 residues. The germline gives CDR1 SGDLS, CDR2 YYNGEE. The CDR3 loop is CASSVSGQGAWHEQFF. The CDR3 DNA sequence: TGTGCCAGCAGCGTAAGTGGACAGGGGGCATGGCATGAGCAGTTCTTC.

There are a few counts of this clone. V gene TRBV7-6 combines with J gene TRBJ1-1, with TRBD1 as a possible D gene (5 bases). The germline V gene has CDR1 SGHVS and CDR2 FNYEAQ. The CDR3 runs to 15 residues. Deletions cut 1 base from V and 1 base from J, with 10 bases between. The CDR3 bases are TGTGCCAGCAGCTTAGTCAGGGCGGGGAACACTGAAGCTTTCTTT. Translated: CASSLVRAGNTEAFF.

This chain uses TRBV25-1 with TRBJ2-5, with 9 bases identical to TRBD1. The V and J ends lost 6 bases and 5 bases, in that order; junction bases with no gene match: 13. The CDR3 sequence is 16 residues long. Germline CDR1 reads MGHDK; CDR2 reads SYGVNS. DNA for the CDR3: TGTGCCAGCAGCTCAGGGACAGGGTCGTTCGCGGAGACCCAGTACTTC. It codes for CASSSGTGSFAETQYF.

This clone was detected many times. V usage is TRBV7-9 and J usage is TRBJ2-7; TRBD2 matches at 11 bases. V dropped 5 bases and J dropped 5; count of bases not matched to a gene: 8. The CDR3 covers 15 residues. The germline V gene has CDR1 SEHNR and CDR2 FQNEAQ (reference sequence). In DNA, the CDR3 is TGTGCCAGCAGCCTAACACTAGCGGGAGACGACGAGCAGTACTTC. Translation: CASSLTLAGDDEQYF. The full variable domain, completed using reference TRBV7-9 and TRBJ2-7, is DTGVSQNPRHKITKRGQNVTFRCDPISEHNRLYWYRQTLGQGPEFLTYFQNEAQLEKSRLLSDRFSAERPKGSFSTLEIQRTEQGDSAMYLCASSLTLAGDDEQYFGPGTRLTVT.

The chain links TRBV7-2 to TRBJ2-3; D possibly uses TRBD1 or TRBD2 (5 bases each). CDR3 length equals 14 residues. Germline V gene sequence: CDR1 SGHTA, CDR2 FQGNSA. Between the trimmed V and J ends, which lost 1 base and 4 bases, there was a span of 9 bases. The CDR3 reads CASSLVQGADTQYF. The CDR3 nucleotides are TGTGCCAGCAGCTTAGTGCAGGGAGCAGATACGCAGTATTTT.

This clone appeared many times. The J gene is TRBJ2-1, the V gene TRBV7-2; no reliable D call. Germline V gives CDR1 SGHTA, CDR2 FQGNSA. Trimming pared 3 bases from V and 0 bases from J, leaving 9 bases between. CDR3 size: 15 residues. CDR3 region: CASSFVVTSYNEQFF. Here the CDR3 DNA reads TGTGCCAGCAGCTTCGTCGTCACCTCCTACAATGAGCAGTTCTTC.

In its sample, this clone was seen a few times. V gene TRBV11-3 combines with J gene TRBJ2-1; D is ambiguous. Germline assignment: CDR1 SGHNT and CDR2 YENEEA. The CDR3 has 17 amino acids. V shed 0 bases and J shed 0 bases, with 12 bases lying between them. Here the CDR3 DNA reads TGTGCCAGCAGCTTAGATCACGGACGGAGCTCCTACAATGAGCAGTTCTTC. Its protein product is CASSLDHGRSSYNEQFF.

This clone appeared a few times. Here the CDR3 DNA reads TGTGCCAGCAGCGACCGGGACAGGGCGAGCTATGGCTACACCTTC. Its protein is CASSDRDRASYGYTF. The rearrangement uses TRBV7-2 and TRBJ1-2; TRBD1 aligns across 9 bases. The V segment lost 5 bases and the J segment 4 bases; nucleotides outside the gene matches: 8. CDR1 SGHTA and CDR2 FQGNSA come from the germline V gene. The CDR3 loop spans 15 amino acids.

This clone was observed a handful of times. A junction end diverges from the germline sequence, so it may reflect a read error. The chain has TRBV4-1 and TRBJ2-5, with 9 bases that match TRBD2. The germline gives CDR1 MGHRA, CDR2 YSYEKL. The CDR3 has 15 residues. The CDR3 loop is CASSLRGRVQETQYF. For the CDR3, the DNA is TGTGCCAGCAGCTTACGCGGGAGGGTCCAAGAGACCCAGTACTTC.

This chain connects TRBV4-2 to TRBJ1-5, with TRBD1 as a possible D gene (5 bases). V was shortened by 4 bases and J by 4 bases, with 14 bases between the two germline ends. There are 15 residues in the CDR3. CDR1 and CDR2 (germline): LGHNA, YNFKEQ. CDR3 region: CASSRGGAVNQPQHF. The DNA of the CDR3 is TGTGCCAGCAGCCGAGGCGGGGCAGTTAATCAGCCCCAGCATTTT.

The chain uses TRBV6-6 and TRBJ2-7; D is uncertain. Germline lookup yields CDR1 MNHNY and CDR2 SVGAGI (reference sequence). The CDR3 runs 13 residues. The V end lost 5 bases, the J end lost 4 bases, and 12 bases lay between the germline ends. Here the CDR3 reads CASSQGRNYEQYV. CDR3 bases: TGTGCCAGCAGTCAAGGACGGAATTACGAGCAGTACGTC.

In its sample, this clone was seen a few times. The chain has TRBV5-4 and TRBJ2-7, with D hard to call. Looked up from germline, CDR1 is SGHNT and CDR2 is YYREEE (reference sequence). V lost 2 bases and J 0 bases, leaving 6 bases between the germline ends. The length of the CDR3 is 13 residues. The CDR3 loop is CASSLQSSYEQYV. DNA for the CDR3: TGTGCCAGCAGCTTACAGAGCTCCTACGAGCAGTACGTC.

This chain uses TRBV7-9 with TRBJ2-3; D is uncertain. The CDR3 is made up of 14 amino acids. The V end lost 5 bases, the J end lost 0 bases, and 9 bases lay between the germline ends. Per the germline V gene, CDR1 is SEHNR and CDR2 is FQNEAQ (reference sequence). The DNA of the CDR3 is TGTGCCAGCAGCGCCGCCTTTAGCACAGATACGCAGTATTTT. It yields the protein CASSAAFSTDTQYF.

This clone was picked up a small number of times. CDR3 protein: CASSLAGSSYNEQFF. The CDR3, as DNA: TGTGCCAGCAGCTTAGCGGGAAGCTCCTACAATGAGCAGTTCTTC. The chain has TRBV11-2 and TRBJ2-1; D perhaps matches TRBD2 (5 bases). Germline V gives CDR1 SGHAT, CDR2 FQNNGV. CDR3 length: 15 residues. With 1 base removed from V and 0 bases from J, the gap between germline ends came to 7 bases.